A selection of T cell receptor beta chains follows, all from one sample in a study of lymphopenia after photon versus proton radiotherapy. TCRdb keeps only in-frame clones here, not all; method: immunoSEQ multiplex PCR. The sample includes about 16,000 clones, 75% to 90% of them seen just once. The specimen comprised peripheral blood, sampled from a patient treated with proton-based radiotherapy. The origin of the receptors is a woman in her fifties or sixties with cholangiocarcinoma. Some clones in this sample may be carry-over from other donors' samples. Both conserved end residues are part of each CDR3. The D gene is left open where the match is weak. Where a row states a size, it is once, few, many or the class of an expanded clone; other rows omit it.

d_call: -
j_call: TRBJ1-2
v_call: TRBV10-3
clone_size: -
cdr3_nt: TGTGCCACTCAACAGGGAGATAACTATGGCTACACCTTC
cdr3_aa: CATQQGDNYGYTF

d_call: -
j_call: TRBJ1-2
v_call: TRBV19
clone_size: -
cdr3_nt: TGTGCCAGTAGTCCCTCAGTTAACTATGGCTACACCTTC
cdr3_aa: CASSPSVNYGYTF

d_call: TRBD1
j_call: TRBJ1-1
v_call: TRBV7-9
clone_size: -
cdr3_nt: TGTGCCAGCAGCTTAGGGGGACAGGGGACTAAAGCTTTCTTT
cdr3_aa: CASSLGGQGTKAFF

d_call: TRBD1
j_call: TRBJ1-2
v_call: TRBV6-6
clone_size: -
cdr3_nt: TGTGCCAGCAGCTTGGGGACAGGGTACCCCGGTGGCTACACCTTC
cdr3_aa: CASSLGTGYPGGYTF

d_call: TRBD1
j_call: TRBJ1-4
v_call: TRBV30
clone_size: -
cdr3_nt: TGTGCCCAGGGGGGCAGAAATGAAAAACTGTTTTTT
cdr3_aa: CAQGGRNEKLFF

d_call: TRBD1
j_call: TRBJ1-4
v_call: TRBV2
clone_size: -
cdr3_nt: TGTGCCAGCGGGGGACAGGGTCGACTGGCGGGTTCAAAACTGTTTTTT
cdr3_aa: CASGGQGRLAGSKLFF

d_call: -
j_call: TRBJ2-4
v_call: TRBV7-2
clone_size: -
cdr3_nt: TGTGCCAGCAGCCCCCGACAGGTAGCCAAAAACATTCAGTACTTC
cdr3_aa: CASSPRQVAKNIQYF

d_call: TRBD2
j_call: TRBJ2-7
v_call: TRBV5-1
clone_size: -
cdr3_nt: TGCGCCAGCAGCTTGGCCGCGGGACTAGGCCACGAGCAGTACTTC
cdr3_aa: CASSLAAGLGHEQYF

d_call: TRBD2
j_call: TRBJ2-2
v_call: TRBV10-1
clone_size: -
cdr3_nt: TGCGCCAGCAGTAGGACTAGCGGGGGGCGGAACACCGGGGAGCTGTTTTTT
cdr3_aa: CASSRTSGGRNTGELFF

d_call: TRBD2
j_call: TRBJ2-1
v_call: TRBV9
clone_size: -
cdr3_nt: TGTGCCACAAGCGGGGGGCCGGGTGATGAGCAGTTCTTC
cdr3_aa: CATSGGPGDEQFF

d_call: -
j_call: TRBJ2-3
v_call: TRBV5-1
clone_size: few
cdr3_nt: TGCGCCAGCGTACGTGGGACGTTTAGCACAGATACGCAGTATTTT
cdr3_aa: CASVRGTFSTDTQYF

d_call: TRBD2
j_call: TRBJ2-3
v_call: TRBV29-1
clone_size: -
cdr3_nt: TGCAGCGTTGGGGTGACTAGCGCCCCGGATACGCAGTATTTT
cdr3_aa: CSVGVTSAPDTQYF

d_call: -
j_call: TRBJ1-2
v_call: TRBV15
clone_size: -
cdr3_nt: TGTGCCACCAGCAGAGTGGCAGCAACCTATGGCTACACCTTC
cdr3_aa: CATSRVAATYGYTF

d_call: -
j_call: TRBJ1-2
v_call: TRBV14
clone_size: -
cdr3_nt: TGTGCCAGCAGCCCCCTCCAGGGACCGAACTATGGCTACACCTTC
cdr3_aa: CASSPLQGPNYGYTF

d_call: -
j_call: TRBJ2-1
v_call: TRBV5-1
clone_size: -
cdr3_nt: TGCGCCAGCAGCTTGGCGGCTAGGGAGTACAATGAGCAGTTCTTC
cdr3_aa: CASSLAAREYNEQFF

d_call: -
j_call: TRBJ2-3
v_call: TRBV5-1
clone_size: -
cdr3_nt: TGCGCCAGCAGCTTTGGGACCCTAAGCACAGATACGCAGTATTTT
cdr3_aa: CASSFGTLSTDTQYF

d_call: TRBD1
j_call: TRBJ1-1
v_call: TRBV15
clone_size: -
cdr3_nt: TGTGCCACCGGCAGGGGGGGGGAGCGGGAAGCTTTCTTT
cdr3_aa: CATGRGGEREAFF

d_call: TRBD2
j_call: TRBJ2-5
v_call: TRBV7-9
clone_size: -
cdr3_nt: TGTGCCAGCAGCGGGACTAGCGGGATCCACGGGGAGACCCAGTACTTC
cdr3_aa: CASSGTSGIHGETQYF

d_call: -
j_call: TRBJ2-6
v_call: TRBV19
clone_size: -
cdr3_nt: TGTGCCAGTAAAGAAGTAGCGCTAAGCTCTGGGGCCAACGTCCTGACTTTC
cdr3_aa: CASKEVALSSGANVLTF

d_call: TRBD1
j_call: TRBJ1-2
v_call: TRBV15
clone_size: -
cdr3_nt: TGTGCCACCAGCAGACCGTGGACAGGCGACTATGGCTACACCTTC
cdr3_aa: CATSRPWTGDYGYTF

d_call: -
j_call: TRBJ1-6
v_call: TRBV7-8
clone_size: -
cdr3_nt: TGTGCCAGCAGCTTAGTCGGGGATTCACCCCTCCACTTT
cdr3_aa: CASSLVGDSPLHF

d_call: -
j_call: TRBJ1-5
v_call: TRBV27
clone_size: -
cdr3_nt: TGTGCCAGCATGTCTCGCGGGGCTGGACAGCCCCAGCATTTT
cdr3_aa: CASMSRGAGQPQHF

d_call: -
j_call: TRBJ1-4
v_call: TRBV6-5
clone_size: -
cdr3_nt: TGTGCCAGCAGCGACAGGCTTCGGACTAATGAAAAACTGTTTTTT
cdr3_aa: CASSDRLRTNEKLFF

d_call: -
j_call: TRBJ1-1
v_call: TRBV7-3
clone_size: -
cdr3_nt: TGTGCCAGCAGTCCCAGGGGGAACACTGAAGCTTTCTTT
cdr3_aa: CASSPRGNTEAFF

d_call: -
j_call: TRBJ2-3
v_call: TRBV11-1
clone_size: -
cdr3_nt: TGTGCCAGCGCCCCGGGGTCCACAGATACGCAGTATTTT
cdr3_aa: CASAPGSTDTQYF

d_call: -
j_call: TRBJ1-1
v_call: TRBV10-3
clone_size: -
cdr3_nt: TGTGCCACCGCGCGGGAGGGCACTGAAGCTTTCTTT
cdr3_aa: CATAREGTEAFF

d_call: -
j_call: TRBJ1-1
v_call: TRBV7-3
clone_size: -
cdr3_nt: TGTGCCAGCAGCTTAAAAGCCGACAGCAGCACTGAAGCTTTCTTT
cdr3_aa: CASSLKADSSTEAFF

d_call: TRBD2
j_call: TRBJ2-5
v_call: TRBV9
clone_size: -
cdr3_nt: TGTGCCAGCAGCATCACTAGCGGGGGGGCGTGGGAGACCCAGTACTTC
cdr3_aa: CASSITSGGAWETQYF

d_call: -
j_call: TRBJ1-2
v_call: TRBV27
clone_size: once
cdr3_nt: TGTGCCAGCAGTTTCAACTCTAACTATGGCTACACCTTC
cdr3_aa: CASSFNSNYGYTF

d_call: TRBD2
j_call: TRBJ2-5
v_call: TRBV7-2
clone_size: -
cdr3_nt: TGTGCCAGCAGTCCCCCCCCCGGGACTAGCGGGGATCAAGAGACCCAGTACTTC
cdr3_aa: CASSPPPGTSGDQETQYF

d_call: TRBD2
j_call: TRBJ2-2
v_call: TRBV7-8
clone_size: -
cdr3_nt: TGTGCCAGCAGCCCCGGGCTAGCGGGGGGCACCGGGGAGCTGTTTTTT
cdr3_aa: CASSPGLAGGTGELFF

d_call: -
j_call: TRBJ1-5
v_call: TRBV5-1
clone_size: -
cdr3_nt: TGCGCCAGCAGCTTGGCTATAGGCCAGCCCCAGCATTTT
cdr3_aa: CASSLAIGQPQHF

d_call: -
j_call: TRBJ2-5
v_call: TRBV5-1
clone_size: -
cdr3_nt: TGCGCCAGCAGCTTGGAGTCAGGGGAAGAGACCCAGTACTTC
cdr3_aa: CASSLESGEETQYF

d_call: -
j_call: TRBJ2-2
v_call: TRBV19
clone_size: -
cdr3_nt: TGTGCCAGTAGGGCTGGACAAACGAACACCGGGGAGCTGTTTTTT
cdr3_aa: CASRAGQTNTGELFF

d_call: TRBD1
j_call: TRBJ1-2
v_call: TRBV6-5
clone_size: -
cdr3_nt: TGTGCCAGCAGCCTGGACAGGGAGACTAACTATGGCTACACCTTC
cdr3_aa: CASSLDRETNYGYTF

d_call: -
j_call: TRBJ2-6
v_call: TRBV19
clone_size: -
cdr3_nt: TGTGCCAGTAGTATCGGGATCCGGGCAGGGGCCAGCTCTGGGGCCAACGTCCTGACTTTC
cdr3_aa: CASSIGIRAGASSGANVLTF

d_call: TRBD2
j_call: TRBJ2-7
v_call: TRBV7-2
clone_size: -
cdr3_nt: TGTGCCAGCAGCTTACTAGCGGGAGGCCAGGGGTACGAGCAGTACTTC
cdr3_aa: CASSLLAGGQGYEQYF

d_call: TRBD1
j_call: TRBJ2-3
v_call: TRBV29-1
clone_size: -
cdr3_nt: TGCAGCGCGGGACAGGAGCGACTCACAGATACGCAGTATTTT
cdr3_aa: CSAGQERLTDTQYF

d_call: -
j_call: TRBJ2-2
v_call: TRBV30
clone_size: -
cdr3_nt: TGTGCCTGGCGGCCCGGGACGGGCACCGGGGAGCTGTTTTTT
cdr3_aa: CAWRPGTGTGELFF

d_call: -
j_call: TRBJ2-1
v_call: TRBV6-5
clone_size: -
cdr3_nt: TGTGCCAGCAGGGGGAGTGGGGGCGCTAACTATGAGCAGTTCTTC
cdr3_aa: CASRGSGGANYEQFF

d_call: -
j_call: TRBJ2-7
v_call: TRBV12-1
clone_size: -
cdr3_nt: TGTGCCAGCAGCGAGGGACGGCGGGACAACTGCTCCTACGAGCAGTACTTC
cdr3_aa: CASSEGRRDNCSYEQYF

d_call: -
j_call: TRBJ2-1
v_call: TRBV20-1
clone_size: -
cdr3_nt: TGCAGTGCTAGAAGGCATAATGAGCAGTTCTTC
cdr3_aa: CSARRHNEQFF

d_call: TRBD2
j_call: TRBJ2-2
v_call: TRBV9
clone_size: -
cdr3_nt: TGTGCCAGCAGCTCTCGCGGGGGGAATACCGGGGAGCTGTTTTTT
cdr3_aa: CASSSRGGNTGELFF

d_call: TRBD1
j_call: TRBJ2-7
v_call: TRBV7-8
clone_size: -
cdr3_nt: TGTGCCAGCAGCCCTAGCCGGGACAGGGCCGAGCAGTACTTC
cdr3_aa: CASSPSRDRAEQYF

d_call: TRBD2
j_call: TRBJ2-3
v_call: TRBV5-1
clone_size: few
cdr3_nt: TGCGCCAGCAGCTTGGGACTAGCGGAAAGCACAGATACGCAGTATTTT
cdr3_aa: CASSLGLAESTDTQYF

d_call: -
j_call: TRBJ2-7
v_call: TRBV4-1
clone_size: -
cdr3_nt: TGCGCCAGCAGCCAAGCTTACGAGCAGTACTTC
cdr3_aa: CASSQAYEQYF

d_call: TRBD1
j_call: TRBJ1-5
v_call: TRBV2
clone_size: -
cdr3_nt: TGTGCCAGCAGCCCCACAGGGGAGGATCAGCCCCAGCATTTT
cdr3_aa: CASSPTGEDQPQHF

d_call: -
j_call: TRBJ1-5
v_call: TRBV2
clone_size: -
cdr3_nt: TGTGCCAGCAGTGATAGAGGGCAGGGAGGCAATCAGCCCCAGCATTTT
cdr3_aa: CASSDRGQGGNQPQHF

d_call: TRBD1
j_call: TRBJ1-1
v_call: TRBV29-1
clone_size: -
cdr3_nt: TGCAGCGGCCGACAGGGCCTGAACACTGAAGCTTTCTTT
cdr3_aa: CSGRQGLNTEAFF

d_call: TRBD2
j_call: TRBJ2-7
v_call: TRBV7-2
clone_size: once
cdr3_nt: TGTGCCAGCAGCTTCACTAGCGGGAGGGCCGGGGAGCAGTACTTC
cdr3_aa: CASSFTSGRAGEQYF

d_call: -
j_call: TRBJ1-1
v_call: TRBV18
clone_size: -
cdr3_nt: TGTGCCAGCTCACCGTCACAGGAAGCTTTCTTT
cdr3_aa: CASSPSQEAFF

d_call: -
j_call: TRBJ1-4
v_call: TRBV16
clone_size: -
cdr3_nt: TGTGCCAGCAGCCAACAATTGGATGAAAAACTGTTTTTT
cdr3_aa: CASSQQLDEKLFF

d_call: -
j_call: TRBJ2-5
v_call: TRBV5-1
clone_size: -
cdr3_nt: TGCGCCAGCAGCTTGGGACGGAACTCTGGAGAGCAGTACTTC
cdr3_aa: CASSLGRNSGEQYF

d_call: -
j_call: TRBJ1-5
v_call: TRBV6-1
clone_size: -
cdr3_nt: TGTGCCAGCAGTGAAGTCCAGAATCAGCCCCAGCATTTT
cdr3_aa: CASSEVQNQPQHF

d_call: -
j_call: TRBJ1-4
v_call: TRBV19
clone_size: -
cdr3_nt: TGTGCCAGTCACCTCTACGGGACGGGGCATGAAAAACTGTTTTTT
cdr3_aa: CASHLYGTGHEKLFF

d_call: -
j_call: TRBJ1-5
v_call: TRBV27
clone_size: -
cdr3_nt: TGTGCCAGCAGTTTTACCAATCAGCCCCAGCATTTT
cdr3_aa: CASSFTNQPQHF

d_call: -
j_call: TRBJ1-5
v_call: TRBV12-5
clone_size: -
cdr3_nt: TGTGCTAGTGGTTTGACGGCAGCGGGTGATCAGCCCCAGCATTTT
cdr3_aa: CASGLTAAGDQPQHF